Sequencing of this T cell receptor (beta chain) was carried out in a study of identical twins listed by TCRdb under 2016. Describing the broader study: To test whether fetal clonotypes persist, this study deep-sequenced TCR alpha and beta repertoires from monozygotic twins, from unrelated adults of various ages, and from cord blood. Replicate twin experiments were performed at different times using different library preparation protocols to rule out contamination. Overall results and qualifications from the work: In beta out-of-frame sequences, excess twin sharing was weaker, because having fewer shared sequences lowered the signal-to-noise ratio. Conclusions relied on cross-sectional statistical analysis, since the same donors could not be followed over many years. Zero-insertion analyses could be partly confounded by invariant T cells such as MAIT and iNKT, though diverse VJ usage argued against such confounding for most clonotypes. Compared with coincidental sharing between unrelated individuals, an excess of low generation-probability sequences was observed among out-of-frame TCR alpha sequences shared between twins. In monozygotic twins, out-of-frame TCR alpha sharing was systematically underestimated by recombination models, although the models agreed with sharing between unrelated individuals. Fewer insertions were carried by abundant cord blood beta clonotypes, a similar but weaker trend appeared in young adult naive repertoires, and no such trend appeared in memory repertoires.

Libraries were constructed by 5' RACE. The data were produced on an Illumina HiSeq 2000. A universal primer binding site was introduced by template switching, and a unique molecular identifier was present in the final cDNA, enabling accurate counting of TCR cDNA molecules. Specific primers in the conserved constant-segment region were used to synthesize first-strand cDNA for the TCR alpha and beta chains. To control for contamination, every cDNA library was double barcoded, receiving both a SMART-Mk sample barcode and Illumina barcodes. Two successive PCR steps introduced TruSeq adapter sequences along with Illumina sample barcodes. The TCR alpha and beta cDNA libraries were sequenced on the Illumina HiSeq platform using custom primers. The study's processing was this. MiGEC was used to process raw reads and extract unique molecular identifiers, and MiXCR was used to find CDR3 positions. Recombination models were inferred per individual with the repgenHMM and IGoR tools using an EM algorithm. The analysis of shared clonotypes was done with the tcR package in R, with sharing normalized by the product of cloneset sizes. Out-of-frame nonproductive sequences were analyzed to study raw recombination free of thymic and clonal selection effects. TCRdb's own reprocessing of the public reads used fastp at Q25 and MiXCR and kept productive beta chains. CDR3 protein sequences are deduplicated, and each keeps its most common genes and DNA. What appears here as the V and J calls and clone size reflects TCRdb's work, not the paper's. This sample gives approximately 890,000 distinct CDR3 sequences in total; over 9% of them show up just once. Around 1.6% of the sample rests with the top ten.

The germline V gene provides CDR1 MNHNS and CDR2 SASEGT. Including cysteine and phenylalanine, the CDR3 has 14 amino acids. Solely the CDR3 DNA is kept, with 42 bases framed from the first base. Ends trimmed: V by 6 bases, J by 12 bases; bases unmatched to a gene: 13. This clonotype was recorded a few times. Its antigen remains undetermined. Per-nucleotide qualities are absent, and no much larger clonotype sits a single base away. Only healthy Caucasian donors were included. The twin cohort comprised three pairs of female monozygotic twins, all aged about 18 to 29 years. Peripheral blood mononuclear cells were the source from which RNA for the TCR libraries was isolated. This sample was shared with a second study, whose subject was yellow fever vaccine responses in identical twins. The second study, in turn, reports: According to the authors, in identical twins the way T cells responded to vaccination appeared partly convergent and partly personalized. In identical twins, the study followed T cell clones that responded to the vaccine with precision.

Sequences were obtained from PBMCs. This chain is built from TRBV6-1 and TRBJ2-1; 8 of the junction bases match TRBD1. The clonotype comes from a woman aged 18-30 years in good health. The CDR3 region: CASSHGTGNFGQFF. The nucleotides read TGTGCCAGCAGCCACGGGACAGGTAATTTCGGGCAGTTCTTC.